The 3 T cell receptor beta chains below all came from one sample that was sequenced in a study of CD8 T cells in ankylosing spondylitis. TCRdb re-derived calls from the 5' RACE reads in MiXCR, one entry per CDR3 protein. The sample has around 150,000 distinct CDR3 sequences; 9.5% to 12% are singletons. The sequencing input was blood, either unsorted or a sorted T cell fraction (not recorded which). These receptors were obtained from a female donor with ankylosing spondylitis or in good health (not recorded which).

This clonotype was picked up many times. The V call is TRBV29-1, the J call TRBJ1-4; possible D gene TRBD1, 5 bases. V was pared by 5 bases and J by 7 bases, with 14 bases between. Germline CDR1 and CDR2: SQVTM and ANQGSEA. The CDR3 consists of 13 residues. CDR3 bases: TGCAGCGTTCGCTCCAGGGTCGGTGAAAAACTGTTTTTT. It encodes CSVRSRVGEKLFF.

This clonotype has a count of ten or more. This chain links TRBV24-1 with TRBJ2-2; D unresolved. Germline CDR1 reads KGHDR; CDR2 reads SFDVKD. V lost 6 bases and J lost 3, with 10 bases in between. This CDR3 spans 14 amino acids. CDR3 sequence: CATSLPLDTGELFF. CDR3 nucleotide sequence: TGTGCCACCAGTCTTCCGCTAGACACCGGGGAGCTGTTTTTT.

This clonotype has a count of ten or more. The chain carries TRBV20-1 and TRBJ1-3, with a weak D call TRBD1 (5 bases). From germline, CDR1 is DFQATT and CDR2 SNEGSKA (reference sequence). This CDR3 comprises 14 residues. V lost 2 bases and J lost 7, with 15 bases in between. The CDR3 DNA follows: TGCAGTGCTAGATCCAGGGAGGTTGGGAACACCATATATTTT. Translated: CSARSREVGNTIYF.